What follows is one TCR beta chain and its context. This record belongs to a study of blood T cell repertoires in COVID-19. This CDR3 is 16 amino acids long. The junction had 7 bases not matched to a gene; V was cut back by 0 bases and J by 4 bases. Germline CDR1 SGHRS, CDR2 YFSETQ. Libraries were prepared by immunoSEQ multiplex PCR; TCRdb keeps only in-frame clonotypes and omits some of them. The sample shows 90,000 to 110,000 clones, roughly 82% of them seen only once. Source material: peripheral blood. The gene calls are TRBV5-1 and TRBJ1-1; 9 bases agree with TRBD1. The sequence came from a woman older than 75 with active or convalescent COVID-19. Here the CDR3 DNA reads TGCGCCAGCAGCTTGGATGCGGGACAGGGTACCACTGAAGCTTTCTTT. It yields the protein CASSLDAGQGTTEAFF.